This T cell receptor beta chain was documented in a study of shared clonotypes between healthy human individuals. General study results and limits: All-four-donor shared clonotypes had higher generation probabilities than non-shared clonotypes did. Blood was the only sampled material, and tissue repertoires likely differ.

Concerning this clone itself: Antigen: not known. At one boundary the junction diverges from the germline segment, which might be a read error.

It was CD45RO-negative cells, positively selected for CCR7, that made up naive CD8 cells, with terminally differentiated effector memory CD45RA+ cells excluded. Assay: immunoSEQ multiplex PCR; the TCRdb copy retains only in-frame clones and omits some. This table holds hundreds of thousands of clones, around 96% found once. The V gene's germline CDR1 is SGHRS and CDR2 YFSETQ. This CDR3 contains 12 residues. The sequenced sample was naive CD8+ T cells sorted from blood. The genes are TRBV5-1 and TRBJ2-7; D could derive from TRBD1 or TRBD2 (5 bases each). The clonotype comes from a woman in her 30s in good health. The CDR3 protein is CASSFFSEGLHF. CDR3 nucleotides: TGCGCCAGCAGCTTCTTTAGCGAGGGGTTGCACTTC.